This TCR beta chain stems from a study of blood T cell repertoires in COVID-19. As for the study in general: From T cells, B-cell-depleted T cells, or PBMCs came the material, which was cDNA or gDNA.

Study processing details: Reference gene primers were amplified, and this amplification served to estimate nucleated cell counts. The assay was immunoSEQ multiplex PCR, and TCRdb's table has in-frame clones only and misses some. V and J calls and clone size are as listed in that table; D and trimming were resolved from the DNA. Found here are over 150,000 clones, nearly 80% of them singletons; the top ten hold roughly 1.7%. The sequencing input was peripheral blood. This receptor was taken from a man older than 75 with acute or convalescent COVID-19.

The CDR3 region has the DNA TGTGCCAGCAGCCAAAGGGGGGGGGCGAAAAAACTGTTTTTT. This sequence encodes CASSQRGGAKKLFF. This sequence joins TRBV3-1 (or the pseudogene TRBV3-2) and TRBJ1-4, with D possibly matching TRBD1 (6 bases). The ends were cut back, 2 bases at V and 9 bases at J, with 13 bases in the middle. From germline, CDR1 is LGHDT and CDR2 YNNKEL (reference sequence). This CDR3 is built from 14 residues.